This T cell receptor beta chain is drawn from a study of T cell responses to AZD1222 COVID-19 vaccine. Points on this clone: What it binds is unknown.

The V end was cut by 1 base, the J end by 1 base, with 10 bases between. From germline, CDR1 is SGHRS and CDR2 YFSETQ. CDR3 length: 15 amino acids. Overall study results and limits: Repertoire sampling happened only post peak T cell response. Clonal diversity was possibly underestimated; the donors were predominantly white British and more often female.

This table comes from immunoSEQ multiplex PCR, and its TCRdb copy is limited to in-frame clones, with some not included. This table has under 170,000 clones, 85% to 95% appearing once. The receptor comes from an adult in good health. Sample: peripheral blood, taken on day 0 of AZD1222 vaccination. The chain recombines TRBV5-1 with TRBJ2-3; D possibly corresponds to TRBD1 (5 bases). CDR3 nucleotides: TGCGCCAGCAGCTTGTCGTCCAGGGGCACAGATACGCAGTATTTT. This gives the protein CASSLSSRGTDTQYF.